Following are 18 T cell receptor beta chains from one sample sequenced in a study of T cells expressing NK-cell markers. TCRdb re-called the 5' RACE reads and catalogs CDR3 proteins one per entry, DNA excluded. This repertoire includes approximately 550,000 distinct CDR3 sequences. The material sequenced was blood T cells: a sorted CD56 or NKG2C T cell subset, CD4+ or CD8+ T cells, or bulk PBMC T cells (not recorded which). All receptors come from a man between 18 and 35 years old in good health.

V is TRBV4-1 and J is TRBJ1-5; TCRdb's D gene call, TRBD1, goes unchecked for lack of DNA. The CDR3 runs to 15 residues. Germline CDR1 is MGHRA and CDR2 is YSYEKL. Here the CDR3 reads CASSQEDRASQPQHF.

V gene TRBV6-1 combines with J gene TRBJ1-3. Germline V gene sequence: CDR1 MNHNS, CDR2 SASEGT. This CDR3 has 15 residues. CDR3: CASRGRAGSGNTIYF.

The V and J genes are TRBV12-3 or TRBV12-4 and TRBJ2-7; TCRdb indicates TRBD1, and absent DNA this call remains unverified. The CDR3 spans 13 residues. CDR3 region: CASSDRTNYEQYF.

This chain connects TRBV5-1 to TRBJ1-2. CDR3 length: 12 amino acids. The germline gives CDR1 SGHRS, CDR2 YFSETQ. The CDR3 protein is CASSRERDGYTF.

The chain recombines TRBV29-1 with TRBJ1-2; TCRdb returns TRBD1, unconfirmable since there is no DNA. Germline V lookup: CDR1 SQVTM, CDR2 ANQGSEA. The CDR3 extends over 12 amino acids. The CDR3 reads CSGQKGKDGYTF.

The rearrangement uses TRBV14 and TRBJ1-2. The CDR3 extends over 12 amino acids. CDR1 is SGHDN, CDR2 FVKESK, per germline. The CDR3 protein is CASSPSAYGYTF.

J is TRBJ1-2 and V is TRBV7-9. Germline V gene sequence: CDR1 SEHNR, CDR2 FQNEAQ (reference sequence). The CDR3 runs 14 residues. The CDR3 protein is CASSYGSTSYGYTF.

The chain links TRBV10-3 to TRBJ1-1; TCRdb proposes TRBD1, but this gene call is untestable without DNA. Germline V lookup: CDR1 ENHRY, CDR2 SYGVKD. The length of the CDR3 is 17 residues. The CDR3 reads CAIGTGAKTGMNTEAFF.

J is TRBJ2-1 and V is TRBV27. CDR1 and CDR2 from the germline V gene are MNHEY and SMNVEV (reference sequence). The length of the CDR3 is 15 residues. The CDR3 sequence: CASSLSLVKGHEQFF.

The chain carries TRBV21-1 and TRBJ2-3; TCRdb lists TRBD1, though no DNA is available to test this call. TRBV21-1 is labeled a pseudogene. The CDR3 extends over 16 amino acids. Here the CDR3 reads CASSKVAGPSTDTQYF.

The chain uses TRBV12-3 or TRBV12-4 and TRBJ2-2. CDR3 size: 15 residues. CDR3 protein: CASSFALTNTGELFF.

V and J are TRBV6-1 and TRBJ1-2; TCRdb indicates TRBD1, and absent DNA this call remains unverified. The CDR3 extends over 14 amino acids. Per the germline V gene, CDR1 is MNHNS and CDR2 is SASEGT. CDR3 protein: CASSETGQGNGYTF.

The chain employs TRBV6-1 and TRBJ2-5; without DNA, the TCRdb call of TRBD2 cannot be checked. The CDR3 contains 13 residues. Germline V gene sequence: CDR1 MNHNS, CDR2 SASEGT. Here the CDR3 reads CASSPRARETQYF.

Here the CDR3 reads CASSSTTVYTGELFF. The rearrangement links TRBV7-8 to TRBJ2-2. The CDR3 length is 15 residues. Germline values: CDR1 SGHVS, CDR2 FQNEAQ.

This sequence joins TRBV11-2 and TRBJ2-5; TCRdb returns TRBD2, unconfirmable since there is no DNA. In germline, CDR1 is SGHAT, CDR2 FQNNGV. This CDR3 comprises 16 residues. The CDR3 is CASRVRLASGEETQYF. Looking up the rest from reference TRBV11-2 and TRBJ2-5 gives the full variable domain: EAGVAQSPRYKIIEKRQSVAFWCNPISGHATLYWYQQILGQGPKLLIQFQNNGVVDDSQLPKDRFSAERLKGVDSTLKIQPAKLEDSAVYLCASRVRLASGEETQYFGPGTRLLVL.

V is TRBV27 and J is TRBJ2-1. CDR1 is MNHEY and CDR2 is SMNVEV in the germline V gene (reference sequence). This CDR3 comprises 14 residues. The CDR3 loop is CASSLSYEANEQFF.

This chain connects TRBV6-5 to TRBJ2-1; as DNA is missing, the TRBD1 call by TCRdb cannot be tested. Per the germline V gene, CDR1 is MNHEY and CDR2 is SVGAGI. This CDR3 comprises 16 residues. The CDR3 loop reads CASSPPGTQAYNEQFF.

The CDR3 sequence: CASSYSGRERVDEQFF. The chain couples TRBV6-2 or TRBV6-3 to TRBJ2-1; TCRdb picks TRBD2, but there is no DNA to check that call. The CDR3 has 16 amino acids. Per germline, CDR1 MNHEY and CDR2 SVGEGT.